What follows are 27 T cell receptor beta chains derived from one specimen sequenced in a study of blood T cell repertoires in COVID-19. Clones were sequenced by immunoSEQ multiplex PCR, and TCRdb holds only the in-frame ones, with some missing. The table has about 270,000 clones, roughly nine tenths seen once; the top ten hold under 2.5%. The sample comprised PBMCs or T cells enriched from blood (not recorded which). The source of these receptors is a woman between 18 and 29 years old who had recovered from COVID-19.

V usage is TRBV4-1 and J usage is TRBJ2-1; D is unresolved. Between the trimmed V and J ends, which lost 0 bases and 0 bases, there was a span of 12 bases. Germline V gives CDR1 MGHRA, CDR2 YSYEKL. This CDR3 has 17 residues. The CDR3 reads CASSQDPITYSYNEQFF. The CDR3 DNA follows: TGCGCCAGCAGCCAAGATCCGATCACTTACTCCTACAATGAGCAGTTCTTC.

This sequence joins TRBV6-5 and TRBJ1-4; 7 bases fit TRBD1. Germline values: CDR1 MNHEY, CDR2 SVGAGI. V dropped 4 bases and J dropped 4; count of bases not matched to a gene: 3. This CDR3 is 14 amino acids long. The CDR3 loop reads CASSFNRGNEKLFF. DNA of the CDR3: TGTGCCAGCAGTTTTAACAGGGGTAATGAAAAACTGTTTTTT.

The rearrangement links TRBV27 to TRBJ1-1; tentative D call: TRBD1 (5 bases). CDR3 length: 14 amino acids. The germline gives CDR1 MNHEY, CDR2 SMNVEV (reference sequence). V was trimmed by 5 bases and J by 4 bases, leaving 14 bases between them. CDR3 in DNA: TGTGCCAGCAGTCCGACAGAGTGGGGCACTGAAGCTTTCTTT. Translating gives CASSPTEWGTEAFF.

The chain links TRBV11-3 to TRBJ1-6; 9 nucleotides match TRBD1. Germline loops: CDR1 SGHNT, CDR2 YENEEA. After removal of 7 bases from V and 7 bases from J, the junction contained 8 bases not matched to a gene. The CDR3 loop spans 15 amino acids. The CDR3 bases are TGTGCCAGCACCAAAACAGGGGGCGAAAATTCACCCCTCCACTTT. It specifies CASTKTGGENSPLHF.

This clone came up a few times. This chain connects TRBV10-3 to TRBJ2-7, with 8 bases fitting TRBD1. The CDR3 loop spans 17 amino acids. CDR1 and CDR2 (germline): ENHRY, SYGVKD. V shed 0 bases and J 5 bases; nucleotides not matched to a gene: 12. DNA for the CDR3: TGTGCCATCAGTGAGTCCCCAACCGGGACAGGACCCAACGAGCAGTACTTC. Translated, it gives CAISESPTGTGPNEQYF.

V usage is TRBV5-8 and J usage is TRBJ1-2, with D perhaps TRBD1 (5 bases). Trimming left V 4 bases short and J 6 bases short, with 19 bases between. Per germline, CDR1 SGHTS and CDR2 YDEGEE. This CDR3 spans 15 amino acids. The CDR3 DNA is TGTGCCAGCAGCGCCTTGGGGCAGGATATTGATGGCTACACCTTC. It is translated as CASSALGQDIDGYTF.

The chain combines TRBV20-1 with TRBJ1-4; 7 nucleotides align to TRBD1. CDR1 is DFQATT, CDR2 SNEGSKA, per germline (reference sequence). Losses at the gene ends were 3 bases for V and 7 bases for J; bases not matched to a gene: 14. This CDR3 is 16 amino acids long. CDR3 in amino acids: CSASPTGDREGEKLFF. The CDR3 DNA sequence: TGCAGTGCTAGTCCAACAGGCGACAGGGAAGGTGAAAAACTGTTTTTT.

The chain is built from TRBV3-1 (or the pseudogene TRBV3-2) and TRBJ1-1; TRBD1 is a possible D gene (6 bases). V shed 4 bases and J shed 0 bases, with 15 bases lying between them. The germline V gene encodes CDR1 LGHDT and CDR2 YNNKEL (reference sequence). The CDR3 contains 16 residues. The CDR3 sequence: CASSPQAGTMNTEAFF. The CDR3 nucleotides are TGTGCCAGCAGCCCCCAGGCAGGGACAATGAACACTGAAGCTTTCTTT.

V and J are TRBV5-6 and TRBJ1-2; TRBD1 matches at 9 bases. Germline V CDR1 and CDR2: SGHDT, YYEEEE. The CDR3 spans 15 residues. J lost 4 bases, V lost 3 bases, and 7 bases had no gene match. The CDR3 loop is CASSSPGQGFYGYTF. CDR3 nucleotide sequence: TGTGCCAGCAGCTCCCCGGGACAGGGTTTCTATGGCTACACCTTC.

The V and J genes are TRBV10-3 and TRBJ2-1; a possible D gene is TRBD2 (6 bases). The CDR3 is made up of 15 amino acids. The ends were cut back, 8 bases at V and 5 bases at J, with 19 bases in the middle. Per the germline V gene, CDR1 is ENHRY and CDR2 is SYGVKD. CDR3 nucleotide sequence: TGTGCCATCTCCGGGTACGCGGGGCACAACAATGAGCAGTTCTTC. Protein sequence: CAISGYAGHNNEQFF.

The chain links TRBV27 to TRBJ2-5; the match to TRBD1 covers 8 bases. This CDR3 spans 15 amino acids. Looked up from germline, CDR1 is MNHEY and CDR2 is SMNVEV (reference sequence). Trimming cost V 4 bases and J 5 bases; bases outside gene matches: 9. This CDR3 is CASSSGTGSGETQYF. CDR3 in DNA: TGTGCCAGCAGTTCAGGGACAGGATCGGGGGAGACCCAGTACTTC.

The chain couples TRBV4-2 to TRBJ1-1; 7 nucleotides line up with TRBD1. Per germline, CDR1 LGHNA and CDR2 YNFKEQ. V shed 3 bases, J shed 1 base, and the junction held 11 bases outside the gene matches. This CDR3 contains 17 residues. As DNA, the CDR3 is TGTGCCAGCAGCCAGTCTGCCCTGGGACAGACGAACACTGAAGCTTTCTTT. Amino acids: CASSQSALGQTNTEAFF.

The J gene is TRBJ2-1, the V gene TRBV5-4, with D possibly TRBD1 on 6 matching bases. Between the trimmed V and J ends, which lost 4 bases and 6 bases, there was a span of 14 bases. CDR3 length equals 14 residues. Germline CDR1 and CDR2: SGHNT and YYREEE (reference sequence). CDR3 sequence (DNA): TGTGCCAGCAGCCCGCGGCCACAGGGCAATGAGCAGTTCTTC. Translation: CASSPRPQGNEQFF.

The genes are TRBV3-1 (or the pseudogene TRBV3-2) and TRBJ1-1, with 9 bases aligning to TRBD1. The CDR3 has 14 residues. The J segment lost 6 bases and the V segment lost 3 bases, leaving 5 bases of the junction unmatched. Germline V gene lookup returns CDR1 LGHDT and CDR2 YNNKEL (reference sequence). In DNA form, the CDR3 reads TGTGCCAGCAGCCAGTGGACAGGGGCACCTGAAGCTTTCTTT. It yields the protein CASSQWTGAPEAFF.

The chain carries TRBV14 and TRBJ1-1, with 8 positions matching TRBD1. The CDR3 length is 15 residues. Germline CDR1 is SGHDN and CDR2 is FVKESK. With V trimmed by 4 bases and J by 4 bases, 8 bases remained unmatched. CDR3 bases: TGTGCCAGCAGCCTACGGACAGGGAGGACCACTGAAGCTTTCTTT. This gives the protein CASSLRTGRTTEAFF.

This sequence joins TRBV18 and TRBJ2-7; no firm D call. The CDR3 totals 15 residues. Germline CDR1 reads KGHSH; CDR2 reads LQKENI. The ends were cut back, 6 bases at V and 2 bases at J, with 17 bases in the middle. The CDR3 sequence is CASSRVARNPYEQYF. CDR3 DNA: TGTGCCAGCTCCCGGGTGGCTAGAAATCCCTACGAGCAGTACTTC.

The CDR3 sequence is CASRPTGMRLYNEQFF. In DNA, the CDR3 is TGTGCCAGCAGGCCAACAGGGATGCGATTATACAATGAGCAGTTCTTC. V and J are TRBV2 and TRBJ2-1; D is perhaps TRBD1 (6 bases). V was shortened by 6 bases and J by 4 bases, with 19 bases between the two germline ends. The CDR3 covers 16 residues. Per germline, CDR1 SNHLY and CDR2 FYNNEI. The variable domain in full, completed from reference TRBV2 and TRBJ2-1, reads EPEVTQTPSHQVTQMGQEVILRCVPISNHLYFYWYRQILGQKVEFLVSFYNNEISEKSEIFDDQFSVERPDGSNFTLKIRSTKLEDSAMYFCASRPTGMRLYNEQFFGPGTRLTVL.

The V gene is TRBV7-9, the J gene TRBJ2-5; TRBD2 is a possible D gene (6 bases). The CDR3 is 14 residues long. Germline V lookup: CDR1 SEHNR, CDR2 FQNEAQ (reference sequence). V lost 3 bases, J lost 9 bases, and 17 bases lay in between. CDR3 DNA sequence: TGTGCCAGCAGCTTCGGGACCGACTCGGGGGCCCAGTACTTC. It is translated as CASSFGTDSGAQYF.

V is TRBV3-1 (or the pseudogene TRBV3-2) and J is TRBJ1-6; TRBD1 is a possible D gene (5 bases). From germline, CDR1 is LGHDT and CDR2 YNNKEL (reference sequence). The V gene lost 0 bases and the J gene lost 8 bases, with 17 bases spanning the gap. The CDR3 length is 17 residues. In DNA form, the CDR3 reads TGTGCCAGCAGCCAAGATCTGCGGGGCACAGGATATTCACCCCTCCACTTT. Its translation is CASSQDLRGTGYSPLHF.

This clone was seen only once. The chain has TRBV19 and TRBJ2-7, with D possibly matching TRBD1 (5 bases). V dropped 2 bases and J dropped 3 bases, with 11 bases sitting between them. Germline CDR1 reads LNHDA; CDR2 reads SQIVND (reference sequence). The CDR3 runs 14 residues. In nucleotides, the CDR3 is TGTGCCAGTAGTATACAAGGGGCTGGCTACGAGCAGTACTTC. Translation gives CASSIQGAGYEQYF. The complete variable domain, with remaining parts taken from reference TRBV19 and TRBJ2-7, reads DGGITQSPKYLFRKEGQNVTLSCEQNLNHDAMYWYRQDPGQGLRLIYYSQIVNDFQKGDIAEGYSVSREKKESFPLTVTSAQKNPTAFYLCASSIQGAGYEQYFGPGTRLTVT.

The rearrangement links TRBV10-3 to TRBJ2-7; D gene ambiguous. Looked up from germline, CDR1 is ENHRY and CDR2 is SYGVKD. V was cut by 3 bases and J by 0 bases, with 12 bases left in between. CDR3 length equals 15 residues. The CDR3 loop is CAISDLRKSSYEQYF. CDR3 coding DNA: TGTGCCATCAGTGATTTGCGTAAGAGCTCCTACGAGCAGTACTTC.

The V gene is TRBV6-5, the J gene TRBJ1-1, with D hard to call. Trimming removed 0 bases from V and 6 bases from J, with 14 bases in between. Looked up from germline, CDR1 is MNHEY and CDR2 is SVGAGI. There are 15 residues in the CDR3. CDR3 region: CASSYSPGGLSEAFF. In DNA, the CDR3 is TGTGCCAGCAGTTACTCGCCAGGTGGCTTGTCTGAAGCTTTCTTT.

This clone was seen repeatedly, ten times or more. V and J are TRBV9 and TRBJ1-3, with 8 nucleotides matching TRBD1. The CDR3 runs 18 residues. V lost 4 bases to trimming and J lost 0 bases; unmatched junction nucleotides: 12. Germline V lookup: CDR1 SGDLS, CDR2 YYNGEE. Here the CDR3 DNA reads TGTGCCAGCAGCTCCGGTCCCGGGACAGGTTCCTCTGGAAACACCATATATTTT. This translates into CASSSGPGTGSSGNTIYF.

The rearrangement uses TRBV29-1 and TRBJ2-3, with 7 bases matching TRBD1. CDR3 length: 13 amino acids. With 6 bases clipped from V and 2 bases from J, the junction kept 5 bases outside the gene matches. Germline V gives CDR1 SQVTM, CDR2 ANQGSEA. The DNA for the CDR3 is TGCAGCGTGAGGGACAGTGACACAGATACGCAGTATTTT. Amino acid sequence: CSVRDSDTDTQYF.

Here the CDR3 reads CASSRTGDEQYF. The DNA for the CDR3 is TGTGCCAGCAGCCGGACAGGAGACGAGCAGTACTTC. The chain combines TRBV6-5 with TRBJ2-7; 7 nucleotides line up with TRBD1. Unmatched junction bases numbered 4, after V lost 6 bases and J lost 5 bases. The CDR3 totals 12 residues. Germline CDR1 and CDR2: MNHEY and SVGAGI.

The chain joins TRBV14 to TRBJ1-1; 8 positions agree with TRBD1. J gave up 0 bases and V 4 bases, and 13 bases lay outside the gene matches. The CDR3 has 18 amino acids. Looked up from germline, CDR1 is SGHDN and CDR2 is FVKESK. CDR3 in amino acids: CASSLRQGITRMNTEAFF. CDR3 nucleotide sequence: TGTGCCAGCAGCCTTCGACAGGGGATTACGCGAATGAACACTGAAGCTTTCTTT.

This CDR3 is CASSNVSGTGQGYTF. The CDR3 region has the DNA TGCGCCAGCAGCAACGTATCCGGGACAGGGCAAGGCTACACCTTC. This sequence joins TRBV4-1 and TRBJ1-2; 9 bases map to TRBD1. This CDR3 contains 15 residues. Germline CDR1 is MGHRA and CDR2 is YSYEKL. The ends lost 5 bases at V and 8 bases at J; junction bases unmatched: 12.